A selection of T cell receptor beta chains follows, all from one sample in a study of post-analysis software for immune sequencing data. Using its own MiXCR run on the PCR reads, TCRdb lists one record per CDR3 protein. Of 160,000 or so distinct CDR3 sequences in the sample, around 36% are singletons; the top ten hold 25% to 35%. Sequencing was performed on blood, taken after autologous hematopoietic stem cell transplantation. The receptors were gathered from a girl aged 10 to 17 with multiple sclerosis. Both conserved end residues are part of each CDR3. The order of the fields is clone size, J gene, D gene, V gene, CDR3 protein, CDR3 DNA. D genes are given only for firm matches. Size tells how often a clone was seen (once, few, many) or the class of an expanded clone, and some rows leave it out.

>.|TRBJ1-2|.|TRBV10-2
CASKGGRPYGYTF
TGCGCCAGCAAGGGGGGCCGTCCCTATGGCTACACCTTC
>.|TRBJ2-1|.|TRBV7-7
CASSLVSGKTPCNERFF
TGTGCTAGCAGCTTAGTCTCAGGGAAGACCCCCTGCAATGAGCGGTTCTTC
>few|TRBJ2-1|.|TRBV10-3
CAISDRRDAADEQFF
TGTGCCATCAGTGACCGCCGGGACGCTGCCGATGAGCAGTTCTTC
>.|TRBJ2-3|.|TRBV3-1
CASSLSRGRTDTQYF
TGTGCCAGCAGCCTCTCCCGCGGGCGCACAGATACGCAGTATTTT
>.|TRBJ2-1|TRBD2|TRBV4-3
CASSQGIPGTSGYNEQFF
TGCGCCAGCAGCCAAGGGATCCCCGGGACTAGCGGTTACAATGAGCAGTTCTTC
>.|TRBJ2-5|.|TRBV20-1
CSARVSGGETQYF
TGCAGTGCTAGAGTCTCAGGAGGAGAGACCCAGTACTTC
>.|TRBJ2-1|.|TRBV5-1
CASSWALGSGNEQFF
TGCGCCAGCAGCTGGGCGCTCGGTTCGGGGAATGAGCAGTTCTTC
>few|TRBJ2-5|.|TRBV19
CASSPDNQETQYF
TGTGCCAGTAGTCCGGACAACCAAGAGACCCAGTACTTC
>few|TRBJ2-3|.|TRBV4-2
CASSQGERVADTQYF
TGTGCCAGCAGCCAAGGCGAGCGGGTGGCAGATACGCAGTATTTT
>.|TRBJ1-2|TRBD1|TRBV29-1
CGVALDRGGGYTF
TGCGGCGTTGCCCTGGACAGGGGCGGGGGCTACACCTTC
>.|TRBJ1-2|.|TRBV18
CASSPRSNYGYTF
TGTGCCAGCTCTCCAAGGAGCAACTATGGCTACACCTTC
>few|TRBJ2-3|.|TRBV24-1
CATSDWRKADTQYF
TGTGCCACCAGTGATTGGCGAAAAGCAGATACGCAGTATTTT
>many|TRBJ1-2|.|TRBV6-2/TRBV6-3
CASRPDEGFYGYTF
TGTGCCAGCAGACCGGACGAGGGATTCTATGGCTACACCTTC
>few|TRBJ2-5|.|TRBV7-2
CASSFSRQETQYF
TGTGCCAGCAGCTTTTCACGGCAAGAGACCCAGTACTTC
>.|TRBJ2-5|.|TRBV4-1
CASSQEVAGNRETQYF
TGCGCCAGCAGCCAAGAAGTGGCCGGGAATCGGGAGACCCAGTACTTC